This T cell receptor beta chain was retrieved from a study of T-cell reconstitution after alpha-beta-depleted transplantation in children. As for this clonotype: What it binds is not known.

Study findings and constraints: Hyperexpanded clones declined; after one year, newly produced T cells mostly supplied diversity. Expanded graft clones numbering several hundred reportedly gave rise to alpha-beta T cells about two months after transplant. Several patients had high TCRbeta diversity at day 60; it came from surviving recipient T cells and thymic progenitors.

A library of TCRbeta sequences, prepared with unique molecular identifiers, was generated. In TCRdb, the PCR reads were re-called with MiXCR into one record per CDR3 protein. The sample holds about 980,000 distinct CDR3 sequences, 25% to 30% seen once. The germline V gene encodes CDR1 LNHNV and CDR2 YYDKDF (reference sequence). V lost 0 bases and J lost 6, with 21 bases in between. This CDR3 contains 19 residues. The sequence was obtained from a boy in the first two years of life who had a stem cell transplant for SCID, so the T cells may come from the graft donor. The chain links TRBV15 to TRBJ2-6; D possibly corresponds to TRBD1 (5 bases). Source: PBMCs, mostly from graft donor cells, taken 360 days after TCRalphabeta/CD19-depleted stem cell transplant. CDR3 DNA sequence: TGTGCCACCAGCAGAGATGGACACCCTGCTGGTCACGAGGCCAACGTCCTGACTTTC. This gives the protein CATSRDGHPAGHEANVLTF. The variable domain in full, completed from reference TRBV15 and TRBJ2-6, reads DAMVIQNPRYQVTQFGKPVTLSCSQTLNHNVMYWYQQKSSQAPKLLFHYYDKDFNNEADTPDNFQSRRPNTSFCFLDIRSPGLGDTAMYLCATSRDGHPAGHEANVLTFGAGSRLTVL.